This paragraph covers one TCR beta chain sequence. Its target is not known. The table came from immunoSEQ multiplex PCR; TCRdb's copy has only in-frame clones and leaves some out. Among 27,000 or so clones listed, roughly 90% were seen once. This sample is drawn from a study of T cell responses to AZD1222 COVID-19 vaccine. General study results and limits: It was only a handful of AZD1222 recipients who were seropositive at baseline. Two doses of AZD1222 preceded a rise in Spike-specific TCR breadth and depth. Regions left unmutated in variants are reportedly the target of nearly half of spike-specific TCRs.

This CDR3 spans 16 amino acids. V was trimmed by 0 bases and J by 2 bases, leaving 8 bases between them. Germline CDR1 is MGHRA and CDR2 is YSYEKL. The chain links TRBV4-1 to TRBJ2-6, with D unresolved. The clonotype originates from an adult who received the AZD1222 COVID-19 vaccine. Material: peripheral blood, obtained 28 days after the second AZD1222 dose. The CDR3 here is CASSQEAKPGANVLTF. The CDR3 nucleotides are TGCGCCAGCAGCCAAGAGGCGAAACCTGGGGCCAACGTCCTGACTTTC.